This TCR beta chain was documented in a study of T cells in women clearing cervical HPV infection (dated by TCRdb to the late 2010s). About the full investigation: The cases were 25 to 30 women with histologically confirmed HPV16-related CIN3 or worse, and 2 of those women had invasive cancers. The roughly 27 controls were women who cleared a single incident HPV16 infection within 12 months without developing precancer or cancer. Blood from cases was collected at the visit at which the lesion was first identified, whereas blood from controls was collected once infection was no longer detected. Among cases, blood sampling came a median of nearly 150 days after lesion detection, with an interquartile range of about 80 to 220 days. Because only a few women had HLA typing data, the possibility that HLA type acted as a confounder could not be ruled out. Nested within Costa Rica's Guanacaste HPV Natural History Study, an exploratory proof-of-principle case-control study compared TCR repertoires across cervical HPV16 outcomes. Cases were matched to controls by age within five years and by the year the sample was collected. A median age of 34 years was observed in cases versus 37 to 45 in controls, and no significant differences in baseline characteristics were found. The parent cohort enrolled roughly 9,400 women aged 18 or older in Guanacaste, Costa Rica, in 1993 to 1994 and followed the women for around seven years. Five blinded duplicates per group were added as quality controls, giving some 60 samples: 50 or so participants and 10 replicates.

Every participant had a single incident cervical HPV16 infection, and prevalent HPV16 infections were excluded. Cervical HPV DNA was detected with MY09/MY11 PCR, and genotyping was done by dot-blot hybridization. Roughly 16 mL of heparinized blood were centrifuged, and the buffy coat was split into aliquots, frozen at -30 degrees C, and then kept at -80 degrees C. Genomic DNA was extracted from buffy coat specimens using QIAGEN kits. Overall study outcomes, separate from this receptor: Lower TRBV6-7 relative abundance was observed in cases than in controls (about 0.1% versus 0.15%; Bonferroni P = 0.0008). Because T-cell numbers per sample were unknown, differences in richness could reflect varying T-cell content rather than repertoire biology. Random forest classifiers combining richness and V gene abundances distinguished cases from controls with an estimated AUC of just under 0.85. The cross-sectional design could not show whether associations preceded infection or resulted from it; effector/memory subsets and HPV-specific T cells were not isolated. Significantly higher TCR repertoire richness was observed in CIN3+ cases than in controls across sequencing depths, whereas no difference in evenness was found.

About this clone: It lacks a known antigen. At one of its ends the junction is not consistent with the germline gene, which may arise from a read error. The DNA ends 3 residues before the CDR3 does, and the rest of the CDR3 is filled in from the germline J gene. This same CDR3 is encoded by further DNA sequences in the sample.

TCR beta CDR3 regions were amplified by multiplex PCR using the immunoSEQ assay from an average of roughly 1,300 ng genomic DNA per sample. Primer bias was corrected in the assay by using a complete synthetic TCR repertoire to establish an amplification baseline. The amplicons were sequenced using the Illumina platform. The paper's processing steps were these. Sequence errors were corrected by clustering with frequency ratios and a modified nearest-neighbor algorithm, and the sequences were then analyzed in the immunoSEQ Analyzer using IMGT gene definitions. At each rarefaction depth, TCR richness and evenness were averaged over 20 rarefaction repeats, and samples with fewer sequences than the depth were excluded. Wilcoxon rank sum tests with FDR correction were used to compare relative abundances of V, D and J genes between the groups. Blinded duplicates gave an intraclass correlation of about 96% for TCR richness and an average of roughly 82% across roughly 69 gene segments. What TCRdb holds here is the immuneACCESS table cut down to in-frame rearrangements. Part of the clones is not present; checked against another copy, under half of the missing clones reflect an unresolved V gene, and the others are unexplained. For V, J and clone size, that table is used; D and trimming come from the DNA. The table for this sample records 30,000 to 35,000 clones. Less than 9% of the sample is held by the ten biggest clonotypes.

Per the germline V gene, SQVTM is the CDR1 and ANQGSEA is the CDR2. Spanning cysteine to phenylalanine, the CDR3 consists of 14 amino acids. The DNA shown is the part of the CDR3 that was read: 33 bases, in frame from base 1. The sequencing sample was made of blood buffy coat. This receptor was taken from a woman between 18 and 70 years old with a cervical HPV16 infection that either progressed to CIN3+ or cleared (not recorded which). Rearrangement joined TRBV29-1 to TRBJ1-3; TRBD1 agrees with 7 junctional bases. Partial CDR3 DNA: TGCAGCGTCGTTGAGGGGGCAAGAGGAAACACA. This yields the protein CSVVEGARGNT. The full CDR3 is CSVVEGARGNTIYF.